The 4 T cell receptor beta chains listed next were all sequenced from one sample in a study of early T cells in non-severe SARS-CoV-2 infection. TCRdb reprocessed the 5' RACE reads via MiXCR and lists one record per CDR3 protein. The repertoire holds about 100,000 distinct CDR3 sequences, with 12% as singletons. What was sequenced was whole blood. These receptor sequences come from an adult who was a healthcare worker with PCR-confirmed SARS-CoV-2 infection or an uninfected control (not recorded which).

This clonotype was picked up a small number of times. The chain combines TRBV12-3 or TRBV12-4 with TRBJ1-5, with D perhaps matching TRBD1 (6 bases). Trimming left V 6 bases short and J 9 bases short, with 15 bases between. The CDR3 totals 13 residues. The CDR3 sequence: CASSLAGARPQHF. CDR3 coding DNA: TGTGCCAGCAGCCTTGCGGGGGCCCGGCCCCAGCATTTT.

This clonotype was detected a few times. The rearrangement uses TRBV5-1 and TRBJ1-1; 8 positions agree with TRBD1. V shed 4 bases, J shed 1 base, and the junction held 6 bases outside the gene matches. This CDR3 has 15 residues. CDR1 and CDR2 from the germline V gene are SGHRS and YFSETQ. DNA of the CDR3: TGCGCCAGCAGCCTCCCCACAGGGGGGAACACTGAAGCTTTCTTT. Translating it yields CASSLPTGGNTEAFF.

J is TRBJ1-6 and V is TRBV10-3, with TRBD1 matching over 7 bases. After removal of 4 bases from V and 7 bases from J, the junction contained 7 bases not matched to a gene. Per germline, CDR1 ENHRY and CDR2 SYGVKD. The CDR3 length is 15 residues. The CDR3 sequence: CAISAATGINSPLHF. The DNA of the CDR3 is TGTGCCATCAGTGCAGCGACAGGGATCAATTCACCCCTCCACTTT.

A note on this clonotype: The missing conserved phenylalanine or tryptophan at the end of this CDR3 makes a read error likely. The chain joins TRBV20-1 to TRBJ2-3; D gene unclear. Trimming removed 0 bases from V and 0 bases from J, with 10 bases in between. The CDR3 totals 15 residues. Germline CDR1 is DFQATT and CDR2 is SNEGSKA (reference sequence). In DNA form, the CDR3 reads TGCAGTGCTAGAGACAGATCCTCTAGCACAGATACGCAGTATATT. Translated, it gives CSARDRSSSTDTQYI.